This T cell receptor (beta chain) was obtained from a study of blood T cells in healthy people across ages (dated by TCRdb to the mid-2010s). In terms of the full investigation: In model experiments, template switching captured roughly one uniquely barcoded TCR beta cDNA molecule for every two T cells. Using deep sequencing normalized with unique cDNA molecular identifiers, the study measured how TCR beta repertoire diversity changes with age. Donors were grouped into four age groups: young (average approximately 16 years), middle-aged (39), aged (around 60) and long-lived (approximately 75). To avoid experimental bias, donors of different ages were distributed randomly across sequencing lanes. The study analyzed two additional independent replicas of 1 million unique cDNA reads from the same blood draw for two donors, one aged 18 to 29 and one aged 80 or older. The investigation overall reported the following: Estimates of total diversity from one million sequenced T cells were regarded as lower bounds and underestimates. Observed TCR beta diversity per million T cells fell roughly linearly with age, and a significant reduction was already apparent by age about 38. The long-lived group showed more naive CD4+ T cells, fewer expanded clones and increased TCR diversity than the aged group, suggesting age selection. Donor CMV infection status was unknown, potentially confounding age-related changes in expanded clonotypes. Bulk unsorted PBMC profiling prevented conclusive comparison of naive and antigen-experienced compartments. There was a strong correlation between observed TCR beta diversity and the percentage of naive T cells measured by flow cytometry.

The method behind the library was 5' RACE. The sequencer listed for this sample is Illumina HiSeq 2500. A second 7 to 11 cycle PCR used a sample-barcoded 5' primer and a J-beta primer mix. Each TCR beta cDNA molecule received a unique molecular identifier from a template-switch 5' adaptor carrying 12 random nucleotides. At least 2.5 million CDR3-containing paired-end reads were obtained from each sample. All of the RNA was converted into first-strand cDNA using the Mint cDNA synthesis kit, with a TRBC-specific oligonucleotide serving as the primer. All cDNA was treated with uracil-DNA glycosylase and then went through a first 18-cycle PCR with the universal primers M1SS and BC2_uni_R. The authors processed their data as follows. For normalization, 1 million high-quality reads, each with a distinct molecular identifier, were randomly selected from each sample. Reads sharing molecular identifiers were discarded rather than binned into consensus sequences. CDR3 identification, clonotype clustering and error correction used MiTCR with a Q25 quality threshold and the strictest error-elimination algorithm. Lower-bound total TCR beta diversity was estimated with a nonparametric unseen species model using Euler transformation. Using fastp at Q25 and MiXCR, TCRdb reprocessed the public reads and kept productive beta chains. For every CDR3 protein sequence, its rows merge into one entry that carries the most common genes and DNA. TCRdb assigned the V and J calls; the authors' analysis was not used. This sample holds about 600,000 distinct CDR3 sequences; more than 45% were observed only once. 20% to 25% of the sample comes from the top ten.

Including cysteine and phenylalanine, the CDR3 has 11 amino acids. Only the CDR3 DNA is retained, 33 bases long and in frame from the first base. Trimmed from V: 7 bases; trimmed from J: 11 bases; junction bases lacking a gene match: 7. From the germline V gene, CDR1 is SQVTM and CDR2 is ANQGSEA. The roughly 39 donors, aged about 6 to 95 years, were systemically healthy Caucasian individuals from Russia. Each donor gave ten milliliters of peripheral blood, collected into EDTA-treated Vacutainer tubes. Ficoll-Paque density-gradient centrifugation was used to isolate PBMCs, with at least 6.5 million per sample. Total RNA, at least 5.5 micrograms per sample, was extracted from PBMCs with Trizol reagent. For every donor, flow cytometry on a PBMC aliquot measured the percentage of naive CD45RAhigh/CD27high T cells. A remark on this clonotype: No cognate antigen has been identified for it. No much larger clone is present one base from it, and per-base qualities are unavailable.

The sequence links TRBV29-1 to TRBJ2-5; TRBD1 aligns with 10 central bases. Material for sequencing was blood. The TCR comes from a man older than 75 in good health. The DNA sequence is given as TGCAGCGATAGGACAGGGGGGACTCAGTACTTC. It codes for CSDRTGGTQYF.